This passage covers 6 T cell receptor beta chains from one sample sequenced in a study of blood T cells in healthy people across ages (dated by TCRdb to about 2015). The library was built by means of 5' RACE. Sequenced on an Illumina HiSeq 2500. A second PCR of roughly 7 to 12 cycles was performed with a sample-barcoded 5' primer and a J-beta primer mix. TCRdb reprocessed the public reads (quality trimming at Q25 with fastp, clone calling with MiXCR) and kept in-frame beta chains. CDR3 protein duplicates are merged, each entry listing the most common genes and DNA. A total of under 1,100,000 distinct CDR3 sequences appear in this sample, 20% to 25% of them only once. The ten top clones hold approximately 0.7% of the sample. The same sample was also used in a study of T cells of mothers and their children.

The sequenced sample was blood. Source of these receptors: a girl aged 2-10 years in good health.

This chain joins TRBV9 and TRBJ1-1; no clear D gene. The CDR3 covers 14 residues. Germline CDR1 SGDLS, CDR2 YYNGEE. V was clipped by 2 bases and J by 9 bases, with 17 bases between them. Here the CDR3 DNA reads TGTGCCAGCAGCGTCGCACCCATCCCGACTCAAGCTTTCTTT. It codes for CASSVAPIPTQAFF.

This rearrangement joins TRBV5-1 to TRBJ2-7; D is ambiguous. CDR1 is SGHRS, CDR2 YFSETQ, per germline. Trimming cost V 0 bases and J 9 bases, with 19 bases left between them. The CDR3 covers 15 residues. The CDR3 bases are TGCGCCAGCAGCTTGGCGGCAGAATCTTCCCACGGGCAGTACTTC. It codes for CASSLAAESSHGQYF.

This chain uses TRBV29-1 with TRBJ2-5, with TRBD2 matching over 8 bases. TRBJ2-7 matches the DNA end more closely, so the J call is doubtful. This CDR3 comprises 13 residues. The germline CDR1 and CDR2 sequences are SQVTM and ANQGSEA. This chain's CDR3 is CSVVGLAGTEQYF. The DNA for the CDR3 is TGCAGCGTTGTCGGTCTAGCGGGTACCGAGCAGTACTTC.

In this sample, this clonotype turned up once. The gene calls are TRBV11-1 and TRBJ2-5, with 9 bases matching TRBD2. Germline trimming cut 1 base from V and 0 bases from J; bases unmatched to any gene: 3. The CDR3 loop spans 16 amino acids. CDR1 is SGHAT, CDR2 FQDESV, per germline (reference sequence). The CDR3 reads CASSLGTSAHQETQYF. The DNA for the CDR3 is TGTGCCAGCAGCTTAGGGACTAGCGCCCACCAAGAGACCCAGTACTTC.

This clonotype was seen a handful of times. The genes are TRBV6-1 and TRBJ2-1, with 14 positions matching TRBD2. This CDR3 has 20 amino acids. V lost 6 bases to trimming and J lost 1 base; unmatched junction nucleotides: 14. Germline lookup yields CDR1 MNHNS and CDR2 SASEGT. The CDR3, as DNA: TGTGCCAGCAGAACACGCGCCGGGACTAGCGGGAGATTGTCCTACAATGAGCAGTTCTTC. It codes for CASRTRAGTSGRLSYNEQFF.

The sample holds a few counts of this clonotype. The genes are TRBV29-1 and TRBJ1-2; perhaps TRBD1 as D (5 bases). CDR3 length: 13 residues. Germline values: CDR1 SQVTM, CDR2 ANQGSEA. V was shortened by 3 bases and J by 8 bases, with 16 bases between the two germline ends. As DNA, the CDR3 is TGCAGCGTTGACCAGACGGGGGGGGACGGCTACACCTTC. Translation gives CSVDQTGGDGYTF.